One T cell receptor (beta chain) is described in this entry. This sample is part of a study of blood T cell repertoires in COVID-19. Study context: The United States, Italy and Spain supplied acute and convalescent COVID-19 samples.

There are 15 residues in the CDR3. Germline CDR1 is MGHRA and CDR2 is YSYEKL. Trimming left V 0 bases short and J 4 bases short, with 12 bases between. TCRdb's copy holds only in-frame clones and misses some; the assay was immunoSEQ multiplex PCR. The sample gives 400,000 to 500,000 clones, over 75% of which show up once; approximately 1.5% is in the top ten. This chain uses TRBV4-1 with TRBJ1-2; no firm D call. The receptor's source is a woman under 30 who had been exposed to COVID-19. What was sequenced was PBMCs or T cells enriched from blood (not recorded which). The CDR3 here is CASSQDSRVGYGYTF. CDR3 coding DNA: TGCGCCAGCAGCCAAGATAGCCGGGTCGGCTATGGCTACACCTTC.